A selection of T cell receptor beta chains follows, all from one sample in a study of vaccination and CD4 T cells after COVID-19. One entry per CDR3 protein, called by TCRdb with MiXCR from the PCR reads. The sample consists of 12,000 or so distinct CDR3 sequences, 60% to 80% of them appearing once. These receptors' targets are unknown. The sequencing input was CD4+ T cells from blood, cultured in vitro. The receptors derive from a human donor who had recovered from COVID-19. Both conserved end residues are part of each CDR3. A D gene is named only where the DNA matches it firmly. Some rows have no size entry. The others give once, few or many, or a class for an expanded clone.

j_call: TRBJ1-2
v_call: TRBV24-1
d_call: TRBD1
clone_size: .
cdr3_nt: TGTGCCACCAGTGATCCCGGGACAGCGGACGGCTACACCTTC
cdr3_aa: CATSDPGTADGYTF

j_call: TRBJ1-5
v_call: TRBV7-9
d_call: .
clone_size: .
cdr3_nt: TGTGCCAGCAGCTTAGTACACCGGGGTAGCAATCAGCCCCAGCATTTT
cdr3_aa: CASSLVHRGSNQPQHF

j_call: TRBJ2-5
v_call: TRBV10-3
d_call: .
clone_size: .
cdr3_nt: TGTGCCATCAGCTACGGGACCTGGGAGACCCAGTACTTC
cdr3_aa: CAISYGTWETQYF

j_call: TRBJ1-5
v_call: TRBV6-1
d_call: .
clone_size: .
cdr3_nt: TGTGCCAGCAGTGAAGACGGGGATCGCTGGAATCAGCCCCAGCATTTT
cdr3_aa: CASSEDGDRWNQPQHF

j_call: TRBJ1-2
v_call: TRBV19
d_call: .
clone_size: .
cdr3_nt: TGTGCCAGTAGGGCCGACTCCCTTCGCTATGGCTACACCTTC
cdr3_aa: CASRADSLRYGYTF

j_call: TRBJ2-4
v_call: TRBV20-1
d_call: .
clone_size: .
cdr3_nt: TGCAGTGCCCTCGACCCCCAGCCCAAAAACATTCAGTACTTC
cdr3_aa: CSALDPQPKNIQYF

j_call: TRBJ2-4
v_call: TRBV7-2
d_call: TRBD2
clone_size: .
cdr3_nt: TGTGCCAGCAGCTTAGGACTAGCGGGACTAGCCAAAAACATTCAGTACTTC
cdr3_aa: CASSLGLAGLAKNIQYF

j_call: TRBJ1-5
v_call: TRBV5-6
d_call: TRBD1
clone_size: .
cdr3_nt: TGTGCCAGCAGCCTAGGGACAGGGGGTGCCCCACGCAATCAGCCCCAGCATTTT
cdr3_aa: CASSLGTGGAPRNQPQHF

j_call: TRBJ2-7
v_call: TRBV20-1
d_call: .
clone_size: .
cdr3_nt: TGCAGTGCTCTCGGGCCCCGCTCCTACGAGCAGTACTTC
cdr3_aa: CSALGPRSYEQYF

j_call: TRBJ1-6
v_call: TRBV20-1
d_call: .
clone_size: once
cdr3_nt: TGCAGTGCTCTCGGACGGGGTAATTCACCCCTCCACTTT
cdr3_aa: CSALGRGNSPLHF

j_call: TRBJ1-1
v_call: TRBV2
d_call: .
clone_size: .
cdr3_nt: TGTGCCAGCAGTGAATCGACAGGGAACACTGAAGCTTTCTTT
cdr3_aa: CASSESTGNTEAFF

j_call: TRBJ1-5
v_call: TRBV24-1
d_call: .
clone_size: .
cdr3_nt: TGTGCCACCAGTGGGGTTGCGAGCAATCAGCCCCAGCATTTT
cdr3_aa: CATSGVASNQPQHF

j_call: TRBJ2-3
v_call: TRBV2
d_call: .
clone_size: .
cdr3_nt: TGTGCCAGTCGACAGGACACAGATACGCAGTATTTT
cdr3_aa: CASRQDTDTQYF

j_call: TRBJ2-7
v_call: TRBV20-1
d_call: .
clone_size: .
cdr3_nt: TGCAGTGCTAGAGATATGTCCTACGAGCAGTACTTC
cdr3_aa: CSARDMSYEQYF

j_call: TRBJ1-2
v_call: TRBV6-2/TRBV6-3
d_call: TRBD1
clone_size: .
cdr3_nt: TGTGCCAGCAACACAGCACGGGACAGGACCCGTTGGGGCTACACCTTC
cdr3_aa: CASNTARDRTRWGYTF

j_call: TRBJ2-3
v_call: TRBV10-1
d_call: TRBD2
clone_size: .
cdr3_nt: TGCGCCAGCAGTGAGAGGGTAGCGGGGGTCTCAGATACGCAGTATTTT
cdr3_aa: CASSERVAGVSDTQYF

j_call: TRBJ1-2
v_call: TRBV6-1
d_call: TRBD1
clone_size: .
cdr3_nt: TGTGCCAGCAGTCCACAGGGGACAGGGGGCCGTCGGTATGGCTACACCTTC
cdr3_aa: CASSPQGTGGRRYGYTF

j_call: TRBJ1-2
v_call: TRBV11-2
d_call: TRBD1
clone_size: few
cdr3_nt: TGTGCCAGCAGCGAAGGACCCGGGGGACAGGGCCGGGGATATGGCTACACCTTC
cdr3_aa: CASSEGPGGQGRGYGYTF

j_call: TRBJ2-4
v_call: TRBV28
d_call: TRBD1
clone_size: .
cdr3_nt: TGTGCCAGCATCGGACAGGGAAACATTCAGTACTTC
cdr3_aa: CASIGQGNIQYF

j_call: TRBJ2-1
v_call: TRBV7-2
d_call: .
clone_size: .
cdr3_nt: TGTGCCAGCAGCCGGGACAGGCGGGAGGGGATGGGTGAGCAGTTCTTC
cdr3_aa: CASSRDRREGMGEQFF

j_call: TRBJ1-2
v_call: TRBV28
d_call: .
clone_size: .
cdr3_nt: TGTGCCAGCAGGGCCCTTTGGGGGGATGGCTACACCTTC
cdr3_aa: CASRALWGDGYTF

j_call: TRBJ1-5
v_call: TRBV7-8
d_call: .
clone_size: .
cdr3_nt: TGTGCCAGCAGCTTAGCGGGTCTGGGCAGGGATCAGCCCCAGCATTTT
cdr3_aa: CASSLAGLGRDQPQHF

j_call: TRBJ1-5
v_call: TRBV7-6
d_call: .
clone_size: .
cdr3_nt: TGTGCCAGCAGCTACGCTGGCTTCAATCAGCCCCAGCATTTT
cdr3_aa: CASSYAGFNQPQHF

j_call: TRBJ1-3
v_call: TRBV28
d_call: .
clone_size: .
cdr3_nt: TGTGCCAGCAGTCCCTTAGGCTCTGGAAACACCATATATTTT
cdr3_aa: CASSPLGSGNTIYF

j_call: TRBJ1-6
v_call: TRBV20-1
d_call: TRBD1
clone_size: large
cdr3_nt: TGCAGTGCCGGACAGGGGGTGGTTAATTCACCCCTCCACTTT
cdr3_aa: CSAGQGVVNSPLHF

j_call: TRBJ1-6
v_call: TRBV6-1
d_call: TRBD1
clone_size: few
cdr3_nt: TGTGCCAGCAGCTTTAGCCGGGACAGGGGGCCGTATTCACCCCTCCACTTT
cdr3_aa: CASSFSRDRGPYSPLHF

j_call: TRBJ2-7
v_call: TRBV7-9
d_call: .
clone_size: .
cdr3_nt: TGTGCCAGCAGCTTAGTGGGGGTTGGCGAGCAGTACTTC
cdr3_aa: CASSLVGVGEQYF

j_call: TRBJ2-7
v_call: TRBV28
d_call: .
clone_size: once
cdr3_nt: TGTGCCAGCAGGTATGACAGTCGGAGAGTCAGCGAGCAGTACTTC
cdr3_aa: CASRYDSRRVSEQYF

j_call: TRBJ2-7
v_call: TRBV20-1
d_call: .
clone_size: .
cdr3_nt: TGCAGTGCTAGTCAGCCTAGGGTCTACAAGTACGAGCAGTACTTC
cdr3_aa: CSASQPRVYKYEQYF

j_call: TRBJ1-2
v_call: TRBV28
d_call: .
clone_size: .
cdr3_nt: TGTGCCAGCTCCCCAGGATTCTATGGCTACACCTTC
cdr3_aa: CASSPGFYGYTF

j_call: TRBJ1-6
v_call: TRBV7-9
d_call: .
clone_size: .
cdr3_nt: TGCGCCAGCAGGCGTTCCCCGGGAAGCTCCTATAATTCACCCCTCCACTTT
cdr3_aa: CASRRSPGSSYNSPLHF